The table lists the clone carrying this T cell receptor beta chain with many counts. The antigen is unknown. Everyone who donated was a healthy Caucasian. The sample originates from a study of identical twins. One entry per CDR3 protein, called by TCRdb with MiXCR from the 5' RACE reads. Of roughly 690,000 distinct CDR3 sequences listed, 5.5% to 7.5% are singletons. Study results and caveats: Insertion counts were lower in abundant cord blood beta clonotypes, a trend that memory repertoires did not show.

With 4 bases clipped from V and 5 bases from J, the junction kept 4 bases outside the gene matches. Germline V gene sequence: CDR1 KGHDR, CDR2 SFDVKD. This CDR3 comprises 13 residues. This clonotype was obtained from a man in his late teens or twenties in good health. Specimen: naive T cells sorted from blood. This rearrangement joins TRBV24-1 to TRBJ2-7; 7 bases are shared with TRBD1. The CDR3 sequence: CATSDTTGDEQYV. As DNA, the CDR3 is TGTGCCACCAGTGACACCACAGGGGACGAGCAGTACGTC.